The 17 T cell receptor beta chains reported below all come from one sample, sequenced in a study of blood T cells in healthy people across ages. Alongside a J-beta primer mix, a sample-barcoded 5' primer served in a second PCR lasting roughly 6 to 12 cycles. TCRdb redid the calling of the 5' RACE reads with MiXCR, one entry per CDR3 protein. This sample has 1,500,000 or so distinct CDR3 sequences, with approximately 59% found just once. Material for sequencing was blood. Receptor source: a man between 18 and 35 years old in good health.

The chain carries TRBV27 and TRBJ2-7; D may be TRBD1 (5 bases). This CDR3 spans 13 amino acids. Germline V gene data show CDR1 as MNHEY and CDR2 as SMNVEV (reference sequence). Trimming removed 5 bases at V and 1 base at J, with 9 bases between. The CDR3 DNA sequence: TGTGCCAGCAGTATCAGGGTTTCCTACGAGCAGTACTTC. Translated: CASSIRVSYEQYF.

This clonotype was seen a few times. The rearrangement joins TRBV6-2 or TRBV6-3 to TRBJ2-3; TRBD2 matches 10 bases. The V segment lost 6 bases and the J segment 6 bases; nucleotides outside the gene matches: 18. Germline CDR1 MNHEY, CDR2 SVGEGT. The CDR3 runs to 18 residues. CDR3 coding DNA: TGTGCCAGCAGGAGCGTTGCTAGCGGGGGCCTCGAGTGGGATACGCAGTATTTT. This encodes CASRSVASGGLEWDTQYF.

This chain uses TRBV30 with TRBJ1-2; D is perhaps TRBD1 (6 bases). CDR1 is GTSNPN, CDR2 SVGIG, per germline (reference sequence). CDR3 size: 11 residues. The CDR3 DNA sequence: TGTCAGGGGCAGGTTGGCTATGGCTACACCTTC. Amino acid sequence: CQGQVGYGYTF.

A single count supports this clonotype. The chain's CDR3 is CSASGGWQETQYF. DNA for the CDR3: TGCAGTGCTAGCGGGGGCTGGCAAGAGACCCAGTACTTC. The chain joins TRBV20-1 to TRBJ2-5; D assignment may be TRBD1 or TRBD2 (6 bases each). The germline V and J ends were trimmed by 3 bases and 2 bases, with 10 bases remaining between them. There are 13 residues in the CDR3. Germline V CDR1 and CDR2: DFQATT, SNEGSKA (reference sequence).

The chain is built from TRBV20-1 and TRBJ2-3; 8 positions match TRBD2. Germline lookup yields CDR1 DFQATT and CDR2 SNEGSKA (reference sequence). CDR3 length: 16 amino acids. Unmatched junction bases numbered 5, after V lost 0 bases and J lost 0 bases. CDR3 coding DNA: TGCAGTGCTAGAGATCGGAAGCGGGGGAGCACAGATACGCAGTATTTT. Protein sequence: CSARDRKRGSTDTQYF.

The chain carries TRBV29-1 and TRBJ2-7, with 10 bases fitting TRBD2. The germline CDR1 and CDR2 sequences are SQVTM and ANQGSEA. CDR3 length: 17 residues. The J segment lost 2 bases and the V segment lost 1 base, leaving 11 bases of the junction unmatched. The CDR3 DNA reads as TGCAGCGTTGAAGTACGCAGCGGGAGGGCCTGGGCCTACGAGCAGTACTTC. This codes for CSVEVRSGRAWAYEQYF.

This clonotype was seen a handful of times. The V call is TRBV7-2, the J call TRBJ1-5; the D gene is possibly TRBD1 (6 bases). With 0 bases removed from V and 4 bases from J, the gap between germline ends came to 10 bases. CDR3 length: 15 residues. Germline lookup yields CDR1 SGHTA and CDR2 FQGNSA. The CDR3 is CASSLADRLNQPQHF. The CDR3 nucleotides read TGTGCCAGCAGCTTAGCAGACAGGCTAAATCAGCCCCAGCATTTT.

The J gene is TRBJ2-1, the V gene TRBV27; no reliable D call. Germline values: CDR1 MNHEY, CDR2 SMNVEV (reference sequence). The CDR3 sequence is 17 residues long. Trimming removed 4 bases at V and 0 bases at J, with 16 bases between. The CDR3 DNA reads TGTGCCAGCAGTTCAACGACCGACACTCGCTCCTACAATGAGCAGTTCTTC. This codes for CASSSTTDTRSYNEQFF.

This clonotype came up once. The chain employs TRBV27 and TRBJ2-5, with 8 bases identical to TRBD2. The DNA end favors TRBJ2-7, so the J call may be wrong. In germline, CDR1 is MNHEY, CDR2 SMNVEV (reference sequence). This CDR3 contains 16 residues. CDR3 sequence: CASSLSWASGYYEQYF. The DNA for the CDR3 is TGTGCCAGCAGTTTATCGTGGGCTAGCGGGTACTACGAGCAGTACTTC.

V gene TRBV27 combines with J gene TRBJ1-4; D not resolved. The V end was cut by 0 bases, the J end by 7 bases, with 9 bases between. CDR1 is MNHEY and CDR2 is SMNVEV in the germline V gene (reference sequence). The CDR3 contains 14 residues. The chain's CDR3 is CASSLSTAGEKLFF. CDR3 DNA: TGTGCCAGCAGTTTATCGACGGCGGGTGAAAAACTGTTTTTT. Combining the CDR3 with reference TRBV27 and TRBJ1-4 gives the whole variable domain EAQVTQNPRYLITVTGKKLTVTCSQNMNHEYMSWYRQDPGLGLRQIYYSMNVEVTDKGDVPEGYKVSRKEKRNFPLILESPSPNQTSLYFCASSLSTAGEKLFFGSGTQLSVL.

The sample holds a few counts of this clonotype. The chain links TRBV7-2 to TRBJ2-7; either TRBD1 or TRBD2 may supply D (6 bases each). The CDR3 contains 15 residues. Trimming removed 1 base from V and 1 base from J, with 11 bases in between. CDR1 and CDR2 (germline): SGHTA, FQGNSA. The CDR3 region is CASSLDRGVSYEQYF. The CDR3 nucleotides are TGTGCCAGCAGCTTAGATAGGGGGGTTTCCTACGAGCAGTACTTC. The variable domain in full, completed from reference TRBV7-2 and TRBJ2-7, reads GAGVSQSPSNKVTEKGKDVELRCDPISGHTALYWYRQSLGQGLEFLIYFQGNSAPDKSGLPSDRFSAERTGGSVSTLTIQRTQQEDSAVYLCASSLDRGVSYEQYFGPGTRLTVT.

This chain joins TRBV7-6 and TRBJ2-4; 7 bases match TRBD1. Germline trimming cut 5 bases from V and 0 bases from J; bases unmatched to any gene: 13. The CDR3 has 18 amino acids. Germline loops: CDR1 SGHVS, CDR2 FNYEAQ. In DNA form, the CDR3 reads TGTGCCAGCAGCCGTTTTTCAACAGGGGAACTAGCCAAAAACATTCAGTACTTC. Its protein product is CASSRFSTGELAKNIQYF.

This chain uses TRBV6-5 with TRBJ2-3; 9 bases fit TRBD1. This CDR3 region has 15 residues. Trimming at V came to 6 bases and at J to 6 bases, leaving 10 bases not matched to a gene. The V gene's germline CDR1 is MNHEY and CDR2 SVGAGI. The CDR3 nucleotides are TGTGCCAGCAGGCCAATCAACAGGGGGCTGGATACGCAGTATTTT. Its protein is CASRPINRGLDTQYF.

The chain employs TRBV6-1 and TRBJ2-1, with 8 bases identical to TRBD2. CDR1 MNHNS and CDR2 SASEGT come from the germline V gene. This CDR3 has 18 residues. The trim removed 8 bases at V and 1 base at J, leaving 16 bases unmatched. Here the CDR3 DNA reads TGTGCCAGCGAGTCGTCTAAGGGGACTAGAAATTCCTACAATGAGCAGTTCTTC. Translation: CASESSKGTRNSYNEQFF.

This clonotype came up a few times. This chain joins TRBV12-3 or TRBV12-4 and TRBJ1-1, with a possible D match to TRBD1 (5 bases). The CDR3 runs 18 residues. Trimming removed 8 bases from V and 0 bases from J, with 25 bases in between. The CDR3 is CASAAVRQWTTMNTEAFF. As DNA, the CDR3 is TGTGCCAGCGCAGCAGTTCGGCAATGGACAACCATGAACACTGAAGCTTTCTTT.

The sample holds one count of this clonotype. The J gene is TRBJ1-2, the V gene TRBV27, with D hard to call. In germline, CDR1 is MNHEY, CDR2 SMNVEV (reference sequence). The CDR3 length is 15 residues. Trimming took 4 bases from V and 4 from J, leaving 16 bases between them. In nucleotides, the CDR3 is TGTGCCAGCAGTTCCCGACCCCGGGGTTTCTATGGCTACACCTTC. It is translated as CASSSRPRGFYGYTF.

The J gene is TRBJ2-3, the V gene TRBV10-3, with a tentative D call TRBD2 (5 bases). V dropped 4 bases and J dropped 2 bases, with 13 bases sitting between them. CDR3 length: 15 residues. The germline CDR1 and CDR2 sequences are ENHRY and SYGVKD. DNA of the CDR3: TGTGCCATCAGTGCGTATCGGGAACACACAGATACGCAGTATTTT. Amino acids: CAISAYREHTDTQYF.